The sequence of this T cell receptor (beta chain) was determined in a study of CD8 T cells in Susac syndrome. CDR1 and CDR2 (germline): SGHTA, FQGTGA. The ends were cut back, 3 bases at V and 5 bases at J, with 17 bases in the middle. The CDR3 has 16 amino acids. CD8+ and CD4+ T cells circulating in blood were sequenced for TCR beta. Both CD4+ and CD8+ T cells were negatively isolated, and TEMRA cells underwent FACS enrichment. An input of 0.5 to 1 ug of RNA was subjected to reverse transcription using random hexamers. Using its own MiXCR run on the immunoSEQ multiplex PCR reads, TCRdb lists one record per CDR3 protein. The table lists about 290,000 distinct CDR3 sequences, 75% to 90% of them singletons.

The genes are TRBV7-3 and TRBJ2-1, with D perhaps TRBD1 or TRBD2 (5 bases each). The sequencing input was CD8+ T cells from PBMCs. This receptor was identified in a human donor with multiple sclerosis. The CDR3 DNA follows: TGTGCCAGCAGCTTTTATTCGGGACCTCCGAACAATGAGCAGTTCTTC. Its translation: CASSFYSGPPNNEQFF.